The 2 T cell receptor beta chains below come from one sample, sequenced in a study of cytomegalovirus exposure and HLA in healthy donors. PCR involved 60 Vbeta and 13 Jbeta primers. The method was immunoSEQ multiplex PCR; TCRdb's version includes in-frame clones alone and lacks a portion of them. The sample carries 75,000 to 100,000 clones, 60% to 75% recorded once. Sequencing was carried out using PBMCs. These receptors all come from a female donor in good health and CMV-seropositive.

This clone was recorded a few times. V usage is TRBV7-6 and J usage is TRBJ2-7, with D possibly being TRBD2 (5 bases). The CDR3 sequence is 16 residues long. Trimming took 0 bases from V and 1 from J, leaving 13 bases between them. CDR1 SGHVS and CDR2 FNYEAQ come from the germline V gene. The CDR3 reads CASSLAKGGGSYEQYF. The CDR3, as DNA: TGTGCCAGCAGCTTAGCGAAAGGAGGCGGGTCCTACGAGCAGTACTTC.

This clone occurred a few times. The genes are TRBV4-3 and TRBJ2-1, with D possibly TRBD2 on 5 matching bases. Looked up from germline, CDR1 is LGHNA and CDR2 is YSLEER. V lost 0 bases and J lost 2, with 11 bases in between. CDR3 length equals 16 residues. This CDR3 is CASSQDTTGTYNEQFF. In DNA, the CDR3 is TGCGCCAGCAGCCAAGATACTACGGGAACCTACAATGAGCAGTTCTTC.